The 16 T cell receptor beta chains below all came from one sample that was sequenced in a study of CD8+ T cells in alopecia areata (dated by TCRdb to the late 2010s). Library creation used the immunoSEQ multiplex PCR assay. For TCR sequencing, RNA was extracted from every sample and reverse transcribed into cDNA to serve as template. Held by TCRdb, this immuneACCESS table contains in-frame sequences only and omits some clones. Under half of the omission traces to an unresolved V gene where checked; the cause of the rest is unknown. A total of 120,000 to 150,000 clones appear in this sample, less than 65% of them only once. The ten largest make up roughly a third of the sample. Sequenced input: CD8+ T cells sorted from blood. These receptors all come from a human donor in good health.

V and J are TRBV5-1 and TRBJ1-1; D gene uncertain. Germline V gene lookup returns CDR1 SGHRS and CDR2 YFSETQ. V was pared by 3 bases and J by 1 base, with 13 bases between. This CDR3 is built from 15 residues. CDR3 amino acids: CASSSSSAWNTEAFF. Written as DNA, the CDR3 is TGCGCCAGCAGCTCTTCAAGCGCGTGGAACACTGAAGCTTTCTTT.

The chain carries TRBV29-1 and TRBJ2-7; possible D gene TRBD2, 6 bases. Germline V gene lookup returns CDR1 SQVTM and CDR2 ANQGSEA. V lost 4 bases, J lost 4 bases, and 14 bases lay in between. This CDR3 contains 13 residues. This CDR3 reads CSVGAASAYEQYF. DNA of the CDR3: TGCAGCGTTGGGGCGGCTAGCGCTTACGAGCAGTACTTC.

This clone was counted at least ten times. The V and J genes are TRBV28 and TRBJ1-5; unclear D gene. This CDR3 comprises 14 residues. The V and J ends lost 8 bases and 0 bases respectively, with 11 bases between them. Germline CDR1 MDHEN, CDR2 SYDVKM. The CDR3 DNA follows: TGTGCCAGCCGCCCTGTTCATAGCAATCAGCCCCAGCATTTT. This translates into CASRPVHSNQPQHF.

Only one count was recorded for this clone. This sequence joins TRBV27 and TRBJ2-2; no definite D call. The CDR3 length is 12 residues. The V end lost 2 bases, the J end lost 6 bases, and 4 bases lay between the germline ends. Per germline, CDR1 MNHEY and CDR2 SMNVEV (reference sequence). The CDR3 region is CASSLRAGELFF. The CDR3 region has the DNA TGTGCCAGCAGTTTAAGGGCCGGGGAGCTGTTTTTT.

This clone came up a few times. The gene calls are TRBV7-8 and TRBJ2-3, with TRBD2 as a possible D gene (5 bases). CDR1 and CDR2 from the germline V gene are SGHVS and FQNEAQ. The CDR3 is 14 residues long. Between the trimmed V and J ends, which lost 5 bases and 1 base, there was a span of 10 bases. CDR3 in amino acids: CASSPGLRTDTQYF. The CDR3 DNA sequence: TGTGCCAGCAGCCCCGGACTTCGCACAGATACGCAGTATTTT.

This clone was seen a few times. The chain is built from TRBV29-1 and TRBJ2-7, with a tentative D call TRBD2 (6 bases). This CDR3 contains 14 residues. CDR1 SQVTM and CDR2 ANQGSEA come from the germline V gene. V gave up 3 bases and J gave up 3 bases, with 15 bases separating them. The CDR3 protein is CSVDRGPEGYEQYF. In DNA, the CDR3 is TGCAGCGTTGACCGCGGACCGGAGGGCTACGAGCAGTACTTC.

The chain joins TRBV27 to TRBJ2-1; 7 nucleotides align to TRBD2. The germline V gene encodes CDR1 MNHEY and CDR2 SMNVEV (reference sequence). CDR3 length: 12 residues. Unmatched junction bases numbered 2, after V lost 5 bases and J lost 7 bases. Here the CDR3 reads CASSPRENEQFF. Here the CDR3 DNA reads TGTGCCAGCAGTCCGCGGGAGAATGAGCAGTTCTTC.

The chain employs TRBV4-1 and TRBJ2-1; 8 bases line up with TRBD2. This CDR3 contains 15 residues. After removal of 5 bases from V and 8 bases from J, the junction contained 11 bases not matched to a gene. Germline loops: CDR1 MGHRA, CDR2 YSYEKL. The CDR3 region has the DNA TGCGCCAGCAGCGACCTAGGACTAGCAGTCGATGAGCAGTTCTTC. Amino acids: CASSDLGLAVDEQFF.

This chain joins TRBV7-2 and TRBJ1-2; no firm D call. The CDR3 is 17 amino acids. Trimming cost V 1 base and J 1 base, with 16 bases left between them. Germline CDR1 SGHTA, CDR2 FQGNSA. The CDR3 DNA reads as TGTGCCAGCAGCTTAGGTTCCAGGAGCCCAATTAACTATGGCTACACCTTC. Translating it yields CASSLGSRSPINYGYTF.

The chain employs TRBV29-1 and TRBJ1-5, with D hard to call. Germline V gene lookup returns CDR1 SQVTM and CDR2 ANQGSEA. V lost 7 bases, J lost 8 bases, and 18 bases lay in between. The CDR3 contains 13 residues. The CDR3 nucleotides are TGCAGCGCTCGAACGGGTGGGTTAGAGCCCCAGCATTTT. It yields the protein CSARTGGLEPQHF.

The J gene is TRBJ1-2, the V gene TRBV2, with D uncertain. CDR3 length equals 15 residues. The V end was cut by 2 bases, the J end by 4 bases, with 14 bases between. Germline-derived CDR1 and CDR2 are SNHLY and FYNNEI. Here the CDR3 DNA reads TGTGCCAGCAGTGAACTTCGAGGACCTATCTATGGCTACACCTTC. Its protein is CASSELRGPIYGYTF.

This clone was picked up a small number of times. This chain uses TRBV29-1 with TRBJ2-7; D is undetermined. Trimming removed 3 bases from V and 2 bases from J, with 8 bases in between. Germline CDR1 is SQVTM and CDR2 is ANQGSEA. CDR3 length: 12 residues. CDR3 residues: CSVEAEPYEQYF. The DNA for the CDR3 is TGCAGCGTTGAGGCGGAGCCCTACGAGCAGTACTTC.

For this clone: Other nucleotide sequences from this sample produce the same CDR3. The rearrangement joins TRBV29-1 to TRBJ1-2; no definite D call. V lost 6 bases and J 7 bases, leaving 12 bases between the germline ends. Per the germline V gene, CDR1 is SQVTM and CDR2 is ANQGSEA. CDR3 length: 11 amino acids. The CDR3: CSVAGRAGYTF. In DNA form, the CDR3 reads TGCAGCGTCGCCGGACGCGCTGGCTACACCTTC.

The gene calls are TRBV29-1 and TRBJ1-1; D not certain. The V gene lost 6 bases and the J gene lost 6 bases, with 8 bases spanning the gap. Germline CDR1 and CDR2: SQVTM and ANQGSEA. The length of the CDR3 is 10 residues. The CDR3 bases are TGCAGCGTGTCCGGGGCTGAAGCTTTCTTT. It specifies CSVSGAEAFF.

This clone was seen a few times. The genes are TRBV7-8 and TRBJ2-1, with D possibly TRBD1 on 5 matching bases. Germline CDR1 reads SGHVS; CDR2 reads FQNEAQ. This CDR3 spans 16 amino acids. Between the trimmed V and J ends, which lost 8 bases and 5 bases, there was a span of 22 bases. CDR3 loop: CASGLTRDRINNEQFF. The CDR3 nucleotides read TGTGCCAGCGGGTTAACACGAGACAGAATAAACAATGAGCAGTTCTTC. The full variable domain, its missing parts supplied by reference TRBV7-8 and TRBJ2-1, is GAGVSQSPRYKVAKRGQDVALRCDPISGHVSLFWYQQALGQGPEFLTYFQNEAQLDKSGLPSDRFFAERPEGSVSTLKIQRTQQEDSAVYLCASGLTRDRINNEQFFGPGTRLTVL.

The chain has TRBV29-1 and TRBJ2-3, with D hard to call. Trimming cost V 6 bases and J 3 bases, with 22 bases left between them. Germline V gene data show CDR1 as SQVTM and CDR2 as ANQGSEA. The CDR3 has 16 amino acids. The CDR3 here is CSVAIGPRSWTDTQYF. For the CDR3, the DNA is TGCAGCGTCGCCATCGGGCCTCGGTCGTGGACAGATACGCAGTATTTT.